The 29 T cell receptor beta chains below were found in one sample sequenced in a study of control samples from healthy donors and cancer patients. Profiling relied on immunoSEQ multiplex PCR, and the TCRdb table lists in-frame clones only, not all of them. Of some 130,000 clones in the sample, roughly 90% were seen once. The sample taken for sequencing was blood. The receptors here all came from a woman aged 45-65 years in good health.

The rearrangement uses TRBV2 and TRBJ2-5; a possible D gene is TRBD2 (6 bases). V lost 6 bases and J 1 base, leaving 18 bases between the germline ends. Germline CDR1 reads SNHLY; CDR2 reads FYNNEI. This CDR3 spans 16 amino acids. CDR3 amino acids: CASSPSASDLQETQYF. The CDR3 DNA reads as TGTGCCAGCAGCCCCTCGGCTAGCGATCTCCAAGAGACCCAGTACTTC.

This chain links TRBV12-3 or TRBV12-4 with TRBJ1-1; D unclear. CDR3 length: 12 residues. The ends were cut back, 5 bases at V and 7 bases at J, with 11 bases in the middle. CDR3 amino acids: CASSTRALEAFF. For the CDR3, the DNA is TGTGCCAGCAGTACCCGGGCCCTTGAAGCTTTCTTT.

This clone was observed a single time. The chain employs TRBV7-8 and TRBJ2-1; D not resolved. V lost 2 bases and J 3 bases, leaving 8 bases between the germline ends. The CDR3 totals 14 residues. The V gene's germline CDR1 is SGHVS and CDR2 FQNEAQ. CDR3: CASSLLGNYNEQFF. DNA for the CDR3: TGTGCCAGCAGCTTACTGGGGAACTACAATGAGCAGTTCTTC.

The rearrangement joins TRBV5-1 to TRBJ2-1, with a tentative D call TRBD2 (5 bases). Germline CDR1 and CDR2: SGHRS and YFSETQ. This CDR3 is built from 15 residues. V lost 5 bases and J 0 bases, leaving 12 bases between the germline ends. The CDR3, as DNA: TGCGCCAGCAGAGATCGGACTGGCTCCTACAATGAGCAGTTCTTC. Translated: CASRDRTGSYNEQFF.

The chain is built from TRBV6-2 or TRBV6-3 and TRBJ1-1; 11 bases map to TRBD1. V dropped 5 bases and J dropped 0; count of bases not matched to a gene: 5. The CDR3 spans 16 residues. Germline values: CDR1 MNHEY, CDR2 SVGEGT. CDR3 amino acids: CASSPDRGLMNTEAFF. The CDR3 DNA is TGTGCCAGCAGTCCGGACAGGGGGCTGATGAACACTGAAGCTTTCTTT.

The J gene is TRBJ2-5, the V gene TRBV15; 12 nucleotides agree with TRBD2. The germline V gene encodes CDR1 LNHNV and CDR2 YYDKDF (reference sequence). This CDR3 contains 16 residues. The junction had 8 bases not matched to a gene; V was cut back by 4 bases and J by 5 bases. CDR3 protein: CATSTGLAGFGETQYF. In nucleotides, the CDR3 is TGTGCCACCAGCACAGGACTAGCGGGATTTGGGGAGACCCAGTACTTC. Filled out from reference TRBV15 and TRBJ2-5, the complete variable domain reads DAMVIQNPRYQVTQFGKPVTLSCSQTLNHNVMYWYQQKSSQAPKLLFHYYDKDFNNEADTPDNFQSRRPNTSFCFLDIRSPGLGDTAMYLCATSTGLAGFGETQYFGPGTRLLVL.

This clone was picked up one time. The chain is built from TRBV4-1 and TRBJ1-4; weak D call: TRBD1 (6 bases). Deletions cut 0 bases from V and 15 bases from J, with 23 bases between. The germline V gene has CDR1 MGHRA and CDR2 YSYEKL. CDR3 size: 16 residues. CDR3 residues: CASSQDYQGPTPEVFF. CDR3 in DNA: TGCGCCAGCAGCCAAGATTACCAGGGGCCTACACCGGAGGTGTTTTTT.

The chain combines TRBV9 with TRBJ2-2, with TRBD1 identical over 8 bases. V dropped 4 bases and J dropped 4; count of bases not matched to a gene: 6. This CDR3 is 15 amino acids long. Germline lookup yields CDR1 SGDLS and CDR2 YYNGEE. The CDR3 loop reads CASSLRTGSTGELFF. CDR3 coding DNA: TGTGCCAGCAGCTTACGGACAGGGAGCACCGGGGAGCTGTTTTTT.

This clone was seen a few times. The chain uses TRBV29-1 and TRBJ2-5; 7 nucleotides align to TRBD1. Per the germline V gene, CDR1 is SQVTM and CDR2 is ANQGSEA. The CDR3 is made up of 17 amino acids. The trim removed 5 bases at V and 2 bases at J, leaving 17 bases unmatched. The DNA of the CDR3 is TGCAGCGTTCTTTCGGAGACAGGGAGACGAGTACAAGAGACCCAGTACTTC. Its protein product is CSVLSETGRRVQETQYF.

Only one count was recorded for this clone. CDR3 loop: CASSQVGQGTGNEKLFF. DNA of the CDR3: TGTGCCAGCAGCCAAGTAGGACAGGGGACGGGTAATGAAAAACTGTTTTTT. The chain carries TRBV4-2 and TRBJ1-4, with TRBD1 matching over 9 bases. The germline CDR1 and CDR2 sequences are LGHNA and YNFKEQ. Trimming at V came to 1 base and at J to 4 bases, leaving 7 bases not matched to a gene. The CDR3 length is 17 residues.

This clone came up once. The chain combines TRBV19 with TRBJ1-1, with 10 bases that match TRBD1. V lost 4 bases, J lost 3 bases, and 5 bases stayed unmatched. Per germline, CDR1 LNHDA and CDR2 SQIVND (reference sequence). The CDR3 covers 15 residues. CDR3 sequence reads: CASSRDRGWDTEAFF. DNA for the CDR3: TGTGCCAGTAGTAGGGACAGGGGTTGGGACACTGAAGCTTTCTTT.

CDR3 amino acids: CSARIEETQYF. The CDR3 bases are TGCAGTGCTAGAATAGAAGAGACCCAGTACTTC. This chain uses TRBV20-1 with TRBJ2-5; D not certain. V dropped 2 bases and J dropped 3 bases, with 4 bases sitting between them. Germline CDR1 and CDR2: DFQATT and SNEGSKA (reference sequence). The CDR3 is 11 amino acids.

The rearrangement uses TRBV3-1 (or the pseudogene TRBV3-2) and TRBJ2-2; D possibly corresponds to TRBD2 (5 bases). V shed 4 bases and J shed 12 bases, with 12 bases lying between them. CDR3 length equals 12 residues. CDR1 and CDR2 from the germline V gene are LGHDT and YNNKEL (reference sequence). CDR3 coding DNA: TGTGCCAGCAGCCCCATGCGGGCCAAGCTGTTTTTT. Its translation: CASSPMRAKLFF.

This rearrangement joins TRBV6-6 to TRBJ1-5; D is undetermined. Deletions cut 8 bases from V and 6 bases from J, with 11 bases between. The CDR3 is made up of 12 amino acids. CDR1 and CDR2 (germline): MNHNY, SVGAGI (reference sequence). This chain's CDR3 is CASSSGSQPQHF. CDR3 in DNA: TGTGCCAGCTCTTCGGGGTCTCAGCCCCAGCATTTT.

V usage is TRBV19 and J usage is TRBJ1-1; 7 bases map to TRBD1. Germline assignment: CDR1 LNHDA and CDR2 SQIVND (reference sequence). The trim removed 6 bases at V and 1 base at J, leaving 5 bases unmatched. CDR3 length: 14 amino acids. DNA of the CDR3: TGTGCCAGTAGACGGGACAGATCGAACACTGAAGCTTTCTTT. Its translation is CASRRDRSNTEAFF.

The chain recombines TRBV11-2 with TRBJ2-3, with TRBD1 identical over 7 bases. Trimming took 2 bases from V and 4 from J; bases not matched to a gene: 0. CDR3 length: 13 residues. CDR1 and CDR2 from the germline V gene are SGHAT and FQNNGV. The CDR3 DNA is TGTGCCAGCAGCTTAAGGGGGCCAGATACGCAGTATTTT. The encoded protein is CASSLRGPDTQYF.

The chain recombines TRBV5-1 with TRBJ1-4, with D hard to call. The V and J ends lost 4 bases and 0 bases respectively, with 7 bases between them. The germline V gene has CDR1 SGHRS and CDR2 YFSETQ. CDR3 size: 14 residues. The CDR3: CASSKGTTNEKLFF. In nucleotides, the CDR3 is TGCGCCAGCAGCAAAGGAACAACTAATGAAAAACTGTTTTTT.

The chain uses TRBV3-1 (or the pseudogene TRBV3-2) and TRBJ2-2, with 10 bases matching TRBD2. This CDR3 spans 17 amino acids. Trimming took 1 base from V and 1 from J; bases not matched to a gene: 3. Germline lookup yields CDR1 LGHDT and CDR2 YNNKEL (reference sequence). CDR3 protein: CASSQAPSGRNTGELFF. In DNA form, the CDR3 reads TGTGCCAGCAGCCAAGCTCCTAGCGGGAGGAACACCGGGGAGCTGTTTTTT.

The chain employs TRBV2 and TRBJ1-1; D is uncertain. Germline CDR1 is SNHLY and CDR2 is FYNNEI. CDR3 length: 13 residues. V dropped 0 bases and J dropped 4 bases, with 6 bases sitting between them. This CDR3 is CASSEALGTEAFF. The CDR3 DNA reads TGTGCCAGCAGTGAAGCGCTCGGCACTGAAGCTTTCTTT. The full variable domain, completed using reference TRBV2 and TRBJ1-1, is EPEVTQTPSHQVTQMGQEVILRCVPISNHLYFYWYRQILGQKVEFLVSFYNNEISEKSEIFDDQFSVERPDGSNFTLKIRSTKLEDSAMYFCASSEALGTEAFFGQGTRLTVV.

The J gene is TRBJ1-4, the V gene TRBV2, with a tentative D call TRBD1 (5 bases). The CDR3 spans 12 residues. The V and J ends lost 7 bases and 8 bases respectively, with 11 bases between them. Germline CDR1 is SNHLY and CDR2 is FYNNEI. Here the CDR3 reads CASTGAGEKLFF. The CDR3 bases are TGTGCCAGCACCGGGGCGGGGGAAAAACTGTTTTTT.

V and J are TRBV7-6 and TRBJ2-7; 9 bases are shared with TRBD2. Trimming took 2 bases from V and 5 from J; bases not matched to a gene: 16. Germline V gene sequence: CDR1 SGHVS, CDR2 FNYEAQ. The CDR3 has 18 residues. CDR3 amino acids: CASSLWASGAAGGDEQYF. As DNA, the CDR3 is TGTGCCAGCAGCTTATGGGCTAGCGGGGCCGCAGGGGGAGACGAGCAGTACTTC.

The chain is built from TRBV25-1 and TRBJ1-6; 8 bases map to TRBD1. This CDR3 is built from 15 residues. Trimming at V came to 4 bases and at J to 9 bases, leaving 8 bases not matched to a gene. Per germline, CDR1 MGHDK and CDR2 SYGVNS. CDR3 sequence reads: CASSASQGGVSPLHF. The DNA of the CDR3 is TGTGCCAGCAGTGCCTCACAGGGGGGGGTTTCACCCCTCCACTTT.

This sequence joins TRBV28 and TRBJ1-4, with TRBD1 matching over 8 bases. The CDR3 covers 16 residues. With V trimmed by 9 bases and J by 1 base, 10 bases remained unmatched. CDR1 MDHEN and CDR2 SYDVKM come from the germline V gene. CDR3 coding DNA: TGTGCCAGTAAACCAGACAGGGGCGGAACTAATGAAAAACTGTTTTTT. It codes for CASKPDRGGTNEKLFF.

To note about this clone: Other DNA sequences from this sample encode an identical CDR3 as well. CDR3 protein: CASSLGRSYEQYF. CDR3 sequence (DNA): TGTGCCAGCAGTTTGGGCCGATCCTACGAGCAGTACTTC. The chain links TRBV27 to TRBJ2-7; D ambiguous. This CDR3 has 13 residues. V gave up 3 bases and J gave up 1 base, with 7 bases separating them. Germline V CDR1 and CDR2: MNHEY, SMNVEV (reference sequence).

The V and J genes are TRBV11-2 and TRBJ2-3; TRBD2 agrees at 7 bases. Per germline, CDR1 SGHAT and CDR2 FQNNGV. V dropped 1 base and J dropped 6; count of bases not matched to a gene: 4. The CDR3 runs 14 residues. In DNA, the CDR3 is TGTGCCAGCAGCTTAGCAGCGGGGTTTGATACGCAGTATTTT. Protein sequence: CASSLAAGFDTQYF.

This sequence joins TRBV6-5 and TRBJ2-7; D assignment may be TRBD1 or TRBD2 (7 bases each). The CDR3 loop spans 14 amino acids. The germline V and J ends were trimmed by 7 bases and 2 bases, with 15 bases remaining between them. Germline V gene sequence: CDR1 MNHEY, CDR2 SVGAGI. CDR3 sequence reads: CASTPGGQTYEQYF. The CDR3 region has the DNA TGTGCCAGCACGCCGGGGGGACAGACCTACGAGCAGTACTTC.

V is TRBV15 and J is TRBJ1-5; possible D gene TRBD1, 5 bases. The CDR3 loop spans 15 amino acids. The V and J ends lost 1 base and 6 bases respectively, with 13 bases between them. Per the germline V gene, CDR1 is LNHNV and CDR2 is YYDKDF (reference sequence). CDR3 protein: CATSRGRESGQPQHF. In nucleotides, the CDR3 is TGTGCCACCAGCAGAGGCAGGGAGAGTGGTCAGCCCCAGCATTTT. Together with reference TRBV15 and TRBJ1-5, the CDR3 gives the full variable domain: DAMVIQNPRYQVTQFGKPVTLSCSQTLNHNVMYWYQQKSSQAPKLLFHYYDKDFNNEADTPDNFQSRRPNTSFCFLDIRSPGLGDTAMYLCATSRGRESGQPQHFGDGTRLSIL.

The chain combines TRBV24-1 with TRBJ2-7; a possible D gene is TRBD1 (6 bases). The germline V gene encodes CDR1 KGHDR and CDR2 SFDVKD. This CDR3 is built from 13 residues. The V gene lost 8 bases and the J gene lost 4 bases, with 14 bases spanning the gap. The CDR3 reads CATNRVYAYEQYF. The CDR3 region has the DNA TGTGCCACCAACAGGGTGTATGCGTACGAGCAGTACTTC.

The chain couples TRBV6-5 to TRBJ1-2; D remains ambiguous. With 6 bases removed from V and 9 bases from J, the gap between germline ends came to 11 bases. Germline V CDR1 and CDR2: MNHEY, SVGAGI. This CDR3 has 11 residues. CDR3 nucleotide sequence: TGTGCCAGCAGCGTATTGCTCCGCTACACCTTC. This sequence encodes CASSVLLRYTF.